These 10 T cell receptor beta chains were sequenced from one sample in a study of blood T cells in healthy people across ages. A second PCR, run for about 7 to 11 cycles, used a sample-barcoded 5' primer plus a J-beta primer mix. A single record per CDR3 protein comes from TCRdb applying MiXCR to the 5' RACE reads. Among about 560,000 distinct CDR3 sequences listed, around 27% were seen once. This same sample was also taken into another study, of T cells of mothers and their children.

Sequencing input: blood. The receptors derive from a boy between 2 and 15 years old in good health.

This clonotype was recorded a few times. CDR3 sequence: CASSFVPIGAPYEQYF. The CDR3 nucleotides are TGTGCCAGCAGCTTTGTCCCCATAGGGGCCCCCTACGAGCAGTACTTC. The rearrangement joins TRBV13 to TRBJ2-5; weak D call: TRBD1 (5 bases). The J call is doubtful: the DNA matches TRBJ2-7 better. The CDR3 loop spans 16 amino acids. The germline V gene encodes CDR1 PRHDT and CDR2 FYEKMQ (reference sequence).

This chain joins TRBV7-2 and TRBJ2-1; 12 nucleotides match TRBD2. CDR3 length: 16 residues. The germline V gene encodes CDR1 SGHTA and CDR2 FQGNSA. V gave up 1 base and J gave up 6 bases; unmatched junction bases: 4. The CDR3 here is CASSLVASGGGNEQFF. Here the CDR3 DNA reads TGTGCCAGCAGCTTAGTTGCTAGCGGGGGGGGCAATGAGCAGTTCTTC.

This clonotype was detected a few times. The chain has TRBV2 and TRBJ1-5, with TRBD1 matching 12 bases. Germline trimming cut 0 bases from V and 7 bases from J; bases unmatched to any gene: 4. The CDR3 consists of 16 residues. Germline CDR1 SNHLY, CDR2 FYNNEI. Here the CDR3 DNA reads TGTGCCAGCAGTGAAGCCGGGACAGGGGGCTGGCAGCCCCAGCATTTT. It translates to CASSEAGTGGWQPQHF.

The genes are TRBV6-1 and TRBJ2-4; D is uncertain. The CDR3 length is 15 residues. V shed 1 base and J shed 2 bases, with 9 bases lying between them. Per germline, CDR1 MNHNS and CDR2 SASEGT. CDR3 amino acids: CASSEVRVSKNIQYF. The CDR3 region has the DNA TGTGCCAGCAGTGAAGTTCGGGTTTCCAAAAACATTCAGTACTTC.

This chain connects TRBV4-3 to TRBJ1-4; 8 bases fit TRBD1. Germline CDR1 LGHNA, CDR2 YSLEER. The junction had 7 bases not matched to a gene; V was cut back by 0 bases and J by 7 bases. The CDR3 spans 16 residues. Written as DNA, the CDR3 is TGCGCCAGCAGCCAAGATGGGACAGGTCTAGCTGAAAAACTGTTTTTT. Its protein product is CASSQDGTGLAEKLFF.

The V call is TRBV29-1, the J call TRBJ2-5, with 10 bases matching TRBD2. The end of the DNA aligns better with TRBJ2-1, so the J call may be wrong. CDR1 is SQVTM and CDR2 is ANQGSEA in the germline V gene. The CDR3 has 13 amino acids. The CDR3 DNA follows: TGCAGCGTTGAGCCTAGCGGGAGCAATGAGCAGTTCTTC. Amino acid sequence: CSVEPSGSNEQFF.

The chain recombines TRBV14 with TRBJ2-1, with 7 bases identical to TRBD1. Germline V gene lookup returns CDR1 SGHDN and CDR2 FVKESK. The CDR3 runs to 15 residues. J lost 1 base, V lost 4 bases, and 4 bases had no gene match. The CDR3 bases are TGTGCCAGCAGCCCCCCGACAGGGTCCTACAATGAGCAGTTCTTC. The encoded protein is CASSPPTGSYNEQFF.

This rearrangement joins TRBV20-1 to TRBJ2-4; D call uncertain. Germline CDR1 is DFQATT and CDR2 is SNEGSKA (reference sequence). The CDR3 extends over 16 amino acids. Between the trimmed V and J ends, which lost 0 bases and 1 base, there was a span of 13 bases. The CDR3 here is CSARDLARAAKNIQYF. The CDR3 DNA is TGCAGTGCTAGAGATCTGGCGAGAGCCGCCAAAAACATTCAGTACTTC.

This clonotype occurred a few times. The V gene is TRBV3-1, the J gene TRBJ2-1; TRBD2 matches at 10 bases. Germline lookup yields CDR1 LGHDT and CDR2 YNNKEL (reference sequence). The CDR3 runs 17 residues. With 1 base clipped from V and 8 bases from J, the junction kept 11 bases outside the gene matches. The CDR3 sequence: CASSQVGGRSGRDEQFF. The DNA of the CDR3 is TGTGCCAGCAGCCAAGTAGGGGGAAGGAGCGGGAGGGATGAGCAGTTCTTC.

The chain uses TRBV20-1 and TRBJ2-5; unclear D gene. The last part of the DNA fits TRBJ2-1 better; the J call may be wrong. The CDR3 sequence is 12 residues long. In germline, CDR1 is DFQATT, CDR2 SNEGSKA (reference sequence). The CDR3 DNA follows: TGCAGTGCTAGAGATCCCCCAATGGAGCAGTTCTTC. It yields the protein CSARDPPMEQFF.